The 16 T cell receptor beta chains below were found in one sample sequenced in a study of T cell responses to AZD1222 COVID-19 vaccine. Generated by immunoSEQ multiplex PCR, the TCRdb table keeps only in-frame clones and is missing some. The profile shows about 87,000 clones, roughly 90% of them singletons. This sample comprised peripheral blood, obtained on day 0 of AZD1222 vaccination. These receptors all stem from an adult in good health.

The V call is TRBV18, the J call TRBJ2-7, with 9 positions matching TRBD1. Germline trimming cut 0 bases from V and 6 bases from J; bases unmatched to any gene: 6. This CDR3 is 15 amino acids long. Per the germline V gene, CDR1 is KGHSH and CDR2 is LQKENI. CDR3 protein: CASSPPSQGAGEQYF. CDR3 DNA: TGTGCCAGCTCACCACCGTCACAGGGGGCGGGCGAGCAGTACTTC. The full variable domain, rest sourced from reference TRBV18 and TRBJ2-7, is NAGVMQNPRHLVRRRGQEARLRCSPMKGHSHVYWYRQLPEEGLKFMVYLQKENIIDESGMPKERFSAEFPKEGPSILRIQQVVRGDSAAYFCASSPPSQGAGEQYFGPGTRLTVT.

This chain joins TRBV19 and TRBJ2-2; unclear D gene. The ends were cut back, 2 bases at V and 8 bases at J, with 15 bases in the middle. CDR3 length equals 15 residues. Germline CDR1 and CDR2: LNHDA and SQIVND (reference sequence). The CDR3 bases are TGTGCCAGTAGTATAAGGGCAGCCTCCGGGGGGGAGCTGTTTTTT. Translating gives CASSIRAASGGELFF.

The chain employs TRBV11-2 and TRBJ2-7; possible D gene TRBD1, 7 bases. Trimming took off 5 bases at V and 7 bases at J, with 18 bases between the two ends. The CDR3 spans 14 residues. Per germline, CDR1 SGHAT and CDR2 FQNNGV. Here the CDR3 reads CASSAHTGAGEQYF. The CDR3 region has the DNA TGTGCCAGCAGCGCACATACAGGGGCGGGGGAGCAGTACTTC.

J is TRBJ1-1 and V is TRBV6-5, with D tentatively TRBD1 (5 bases). Trimming took 6 bases from V and 1 from J, leaving 15 bases between them. Germline CDR1 reads MNHEY; CDR2 reads SVGAGI. This CDR3 has 15 residues. CDR3 sequence: CASRTAGRENTEAFF. The CDR3 DNA reads as TGTGCCAGCAGGACGGCGGGACGGGAGAACACTGAAGCTTTCTTT.

V usage is TRBV5-6 and J usage is TRBJ1-6; the match to TRBD1 covers 9 bases. Looked up from germline, CDR1 is SGHDT and CDR2 is YYEEEE. The CDR3 is made up of 16 amino acids. V lost 4 bases to trimming and J lost 4 bases; unmatched junction nucleotides: 6. CDR3 sequence reads: CASSVRTGDYNSPLHF. CDR3 DNA: TGTGCCAGCAGCGTGAGGACAGGGGATTATAATTCACCCCTCCACTTT.

The chain is built from TRBV7-9 and TRBJ1-4, with TRBD1 as a possible D gene (5 bases). In germline, CDR1 is SEHNR, CDR2 FQNEAQ (reference sequence). Trimming took off 5 bases at V and 3 bases at J, with 22 bases between the two ends. This CDR3 has 18 amino acids. The chain's CDR3 is CASSVRGGVVSSNEKLFF. The CDR3 region has the DNA TGTGCCAGCAGCGTCCGGGGAGGGGTCGTCTCATCTAATGAAAAACTGTTTTTT. Looking up the rest from reference TRBV7-9 and TRBJ1-4 gives the full variable domain: DTGVSQNPRHKITKRGQNVTFRCDPISEHNRLYWYRQTLGQGPEFLTYFQNEAQLEKSRLLSDRFSAERPKGSFSTLEIQRTEQGDSAMYLCASSVRGGVVSSNEKLFFGSGTQLSVL.

The chain combines TRBV5-4 with TRBJ1-2, with a possible D match to TRBD1 (5 bases). Per the germline V gene, CDR1 is SGHNT and CDR2 is YYREEE (reference sequence). The CDR3 sequence is 13 residues long. V was cut by 4 bases and J by 7 bases, with 14 bases left in between. The CDR3 nucleotides read TGTGCCAGCAGCGGGGCTCCGTCAAGTGGCTACACCTTC. This gives the protein CASSGAPSSGYTF.

The chain uses TRBV3-1 (or the pseudogene TRBV3-2) and TRBJ1-2, with D unclear. The CDR3 extends over 16 amino acids. Trimming took off 0 bases at V and 3 bases at J, with 14 bases between the two ends. Germline V gives CDR1 LGHDT, CDR2 YNNKEL (reference sequence). The DNA for the CDR3 is TGTGCCAGCAGCCAAGATTTGGCAGCCAGATACTATGGCTACACCTTC. Amino acids: CASSQDLAARYYGYTF.

The gene calls are TRBV7-9 and TRBJ1-6, with 9 nucleotides matching TRBD1. This CDR3 spans 15 amino acids. Trimming at V came to 7 bases and at J to 7 bases, leaving 8 bases not matched to a gene. Germline CDR1 is SEHNR and CDR2 is FQNEAQ (reference sequence). The CDR3 coding sequence is TGTGCCAGCACCGAATGGGACAGGGAAAATTCACCCCTCCACTTT. Protein: CASTEWDRENSPLHF.

CDR3 coding DNA: TGTGCCAGTAGTATAACAGGGAACTATGGCTACACCTTC. Its protein product is CASSITGNYGYTF. The rearrangement uses TRBV19 and TRBJ1-2, with D perhaps matching TRBD1 (6 bases). The germline CDR1 and CDR2 sequences are LNHDA and SQIVND (reference sequence). The CDR3 is 13 amino acids. Trimming stripped 2 bases from V and 2 bases from J, with 6 bases between.

The chain employs TRBV19 and TRBJ2-3; D not resolved. The V gene lost 3 bases and the J gene lost 6 bases, with 10 bases spanning the gap. The CDR3 is 13 residues long. Germline V lookup: CDR1 LNHDA, CDR2 SQIVND (reference sequence). CDR3 sequence: CASSIQMRDTQYF. CDR3 coding DNA: TGTGCCAGTAGTATTCAGATGCGGGATACGCAGTATTTT.

The chain is built from TRBV12-3 or TRBV12-4 and TRBJ1-1; D might be TRBD1 (5 bases). V was cut by 5 bases and J by 5 bases, with 9 bases left in between. This CDR3 spans 12 amino acids. Written as DNA, the CDR3 is TGTGCCAGCAGTAGCGGGGGTACTGAAGCTTTCTTT. Translation gives CASSSGGTEAFF.

This clone was detected a few times. This chain joins TRBV9 and TRBJ2-7; either TRBD1 or TRBD2 may supply D (5 bases each). The length of the CDR3 is 14 residues. V gave up 0 bases and J gave up 9 bases, with 16 bases separating them. Germline CDR1 and CDR2: SGDLS and YYNGEE. The CDR3 sequence is CASSVVDGGGGQYF. In DNA, the CDR3 is TGTGCCAGCAGCGTAGTCGACGGAGGTGGGGGGCAGTACTTC.

The genes are TRBV4-3 and TRBJ1-1, with a possible D match to TRBD1 (5 bases). CDR1 and CDR2 from the germline V gene are LGHNA and YSLEER. Trimming removed 3 bases at V and 1 base at J, with 9 bases between. CDR3 length: 14 amino acids. Here the CDR3 reads CASSHMTANTEAFF. The DNA of the CDR3 is TGCGCCAGCAGCCATATGACAGCGAACACTGAAGCTTTCTTT.

The V call is TRBV7-8, the J call TRBJ1-4, with D hard to call. The V gene lost 5 bases and the J gene lost 4 bases, with 14 bases spanning the gap. The germline V gene encodes CDR1 SGHVS and CDR2 FQNEAQ. The CDR3 consists of 15 residues. The CDR3 reads CASSLRWVNNEKLFF. CDR3 nucleotide sequence: TGTGCCAGCAGCCTCCGATGGGTGAATAATGAAAAACTGTTTTTT.

CDR3 in DNA: TGCAGCGTTGAAGTACAGACGAACACTGAAGCTTTCTTT. It encodes CSVEVQTNTEAFF. This chain connects TRBV29-1 to TRBJ1-1; D is undetermined. The CDR3 contains 13 residues. Germline CDR1 and CDR2: SQVTM and ANQGSEA. Trimming removed 1 base from V and 1 base from J, with 7 bases in between.